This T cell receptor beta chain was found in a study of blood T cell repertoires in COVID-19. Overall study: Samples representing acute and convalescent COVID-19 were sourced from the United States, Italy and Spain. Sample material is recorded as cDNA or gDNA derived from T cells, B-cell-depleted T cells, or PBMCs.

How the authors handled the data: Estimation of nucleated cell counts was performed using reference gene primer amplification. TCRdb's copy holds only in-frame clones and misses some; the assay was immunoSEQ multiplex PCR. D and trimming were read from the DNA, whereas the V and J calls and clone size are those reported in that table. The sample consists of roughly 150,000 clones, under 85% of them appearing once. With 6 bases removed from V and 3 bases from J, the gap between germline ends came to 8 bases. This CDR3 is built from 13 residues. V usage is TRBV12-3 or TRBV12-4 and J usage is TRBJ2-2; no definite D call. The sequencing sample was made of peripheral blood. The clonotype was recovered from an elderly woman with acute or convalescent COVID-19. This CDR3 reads CASSPRDTGELFF. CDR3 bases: TGTGCCAGCAGCCCTCGGGACACCGGGGAGCTGTTTTTT.